This T cell receptor beta chain comes out of a study of blood T cell repertoires in COVID-19. A single count supports this clone. V was clipped by 6 bases and J by 3 bases, with 14 bases between them. CDR3 length: 14 residues. The germline gives CDR1 KGHSH, CDR2 LQKENI. Generated by immunoSEQ multiplex PCR, the TCRdb table keeps only in-frame clones and is missing some. Altogether 65,000 to 90,000 clones are present, around 82% being singletons, with the ten largest covering under 11%. The sequence came from a man aged 60-69 years with acute or convalescent COVID-19. The chain employs TRBV18 and TRBJ1-2, with a weak D call TRBD1 (5 bases). Sequenced: peripheral blood. The CDR3 loop reads CASSPQGEDYGYTF. CDR3 nucleotides: TGTGCCAGCTCCCCGCAGGGCGAGGACTATGGCTACACCTTC.